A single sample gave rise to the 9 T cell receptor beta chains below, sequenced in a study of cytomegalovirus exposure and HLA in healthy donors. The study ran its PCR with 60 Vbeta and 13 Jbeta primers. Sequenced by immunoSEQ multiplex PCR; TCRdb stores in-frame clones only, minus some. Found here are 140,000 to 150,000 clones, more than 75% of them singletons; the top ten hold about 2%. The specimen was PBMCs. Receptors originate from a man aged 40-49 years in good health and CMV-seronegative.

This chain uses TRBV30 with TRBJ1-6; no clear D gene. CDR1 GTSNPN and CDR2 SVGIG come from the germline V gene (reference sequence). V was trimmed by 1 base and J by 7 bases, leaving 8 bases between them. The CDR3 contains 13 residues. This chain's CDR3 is CAWSAGWNSPLHF. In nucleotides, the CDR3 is TGTGCCTGGAGTGCGGGGTGGAATTCACCCCTCCACTTT.

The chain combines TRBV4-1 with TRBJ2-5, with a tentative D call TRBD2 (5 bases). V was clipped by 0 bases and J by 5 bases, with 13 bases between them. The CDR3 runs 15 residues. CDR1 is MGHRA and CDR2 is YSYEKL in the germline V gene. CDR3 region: CASSQENGVWETQYF. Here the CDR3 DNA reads TGCGCCAGCAGCCAAGAAAACGGGGTGTGGGAGACCCAGTACTTC.

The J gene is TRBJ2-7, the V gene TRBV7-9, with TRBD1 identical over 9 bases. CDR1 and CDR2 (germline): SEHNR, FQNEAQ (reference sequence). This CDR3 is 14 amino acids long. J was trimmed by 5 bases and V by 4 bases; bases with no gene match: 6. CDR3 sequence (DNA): TGTGCCAGCAGCTCTACCGGGACAGGGCACGAGCAGTACTTC. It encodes CASSSTGTGHEQYF.

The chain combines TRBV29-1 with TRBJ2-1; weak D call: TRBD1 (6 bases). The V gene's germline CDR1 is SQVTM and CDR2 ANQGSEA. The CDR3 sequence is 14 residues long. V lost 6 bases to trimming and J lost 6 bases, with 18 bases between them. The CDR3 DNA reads TGCAGCGTCATTTCCCTTGACAGGACCAATGAGCAGTTCTTC. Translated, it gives CSVISLDRTNEQFF.

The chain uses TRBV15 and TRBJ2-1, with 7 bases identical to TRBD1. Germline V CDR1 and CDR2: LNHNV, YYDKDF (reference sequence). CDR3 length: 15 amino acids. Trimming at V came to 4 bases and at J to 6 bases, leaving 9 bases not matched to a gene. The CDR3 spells CATSTYRGGINEQFF. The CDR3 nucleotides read TGTGCCACCAGCACGTACAGGGGTGGGATCAATGAGCAGTTCTTC.

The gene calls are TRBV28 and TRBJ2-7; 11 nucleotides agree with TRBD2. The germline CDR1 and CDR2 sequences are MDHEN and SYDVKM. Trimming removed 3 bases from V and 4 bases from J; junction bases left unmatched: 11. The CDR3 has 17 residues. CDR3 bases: TGTGCCAGCAGTTTCCCCACCGTTAGCGGGGGGGCATACGAGCAGTACTTC. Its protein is CASSFPTVSGGAYEQYF.

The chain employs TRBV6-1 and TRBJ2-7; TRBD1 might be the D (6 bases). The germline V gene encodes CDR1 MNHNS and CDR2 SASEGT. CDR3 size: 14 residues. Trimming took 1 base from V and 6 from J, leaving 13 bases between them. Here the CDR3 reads CASSEGKAGVEQYF. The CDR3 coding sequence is TGTGCCAGCAGTGAAGGAAAAGCAGGGGTCGAGCAGTACTTC.

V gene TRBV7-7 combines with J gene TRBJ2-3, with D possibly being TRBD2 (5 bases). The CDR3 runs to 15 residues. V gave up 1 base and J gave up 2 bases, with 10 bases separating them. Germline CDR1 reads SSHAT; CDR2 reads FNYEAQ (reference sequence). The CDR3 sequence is CASSLGSGDTDTQYF. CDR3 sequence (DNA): TGTGCCAGCAGCTTAGGATCCGGGGACACAGATACGCAGTATTTT.

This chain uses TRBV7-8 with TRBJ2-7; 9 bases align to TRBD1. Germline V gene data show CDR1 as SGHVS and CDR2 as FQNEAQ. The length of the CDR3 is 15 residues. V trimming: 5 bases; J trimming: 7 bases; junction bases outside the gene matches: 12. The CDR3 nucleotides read TGTGCCAGCAGCAACCTCCGGGACAGGGTTGGAGAGCAGTACTTC. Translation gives CASSNLRDRVGEQYF.